This is a list of T cell receptor beta chains from one sample in a study of T cell repertoires in cytomegalovirus infection. Each CDR3 protein gets one entry after TCRdb re-called the reads with MiXCR. Of about 260,000 distinct CDR3 sequences listed, less than 9.5% were seen once; the top ten hold around 15%. Sequencing was carried out using PBMCs. These receptors were collected from a human donor in good health (CMV status not recorded). Some clones in this sample may be carry-over from other donors' samples. The CDR3 runs from the conserved cysteine through the conserved F or W.

J | V | CDR3
TRBJ2-7 | TRBV7-2 | CASSLTGTTTYEQYF
TRBJ1-1 | TRBV11-1 | CASSDPGTGRTEAFF
TRBJ1-2 | TRBV28 | CASTPARNYGYTF
TRBJ1-6 | TRBV7-2 | CASSLAPAASANNSPLHF
TRBJ1-2 | TRBV5-1 | CASSPQRGLRADYGYTF
TRBJ2-3 | TRBV12-3/TRBV12-4 | CASRPQITGDTQYF
TRBJ1-4 | TRBV7-2 | CASSNVRGTNEKLFF
TRBJ1-3 | TRBV12-3/TRBV12-4 | CASSLQDSGNTIYF
TRBJ2-5 | TRBV2 | CASNPGPASVGAQYF
TRBJ2-3 | TRBV7-2 | CASSLRPVLADTQYF
TRBJ2-2 | TRBV7-2 | CASSPSLRRQGGSGELFF
TRBJ1-1 | TRBV19 | CASSIVRGDTEAFF
TRBJ2-3 | TRBV7-9 | CASSLGTSGPSSTDTQYF
TRBJ2-1 | TRBV6-5 | CASSYRDKYNEQFF
TRBJ2-5 | TRBV2 | CASSLSGFGETQYF
TRBJ2-7 | TRBV11-2 | CASSLGIPSYEQYF
TRBJ1-4 | TRBV7-7 | CASALKGGEKLFF
TRBJ1-1 | TRBV12-3/TRBV12-4 | CASRQGDAEAFF
TRBJ2-7 | TRBV5-6 | CASRPLAGVYEQYF
TRBJ2-3 | TRBV7-2 | CASSLAPSAGTGDTQYF
TRBJ2-5 | TRBV2 | CASRDRNQETQYF
TRBJ1-1 | TRBV30 | CAWRVQRNTEAFF
TRBJ2-3 | TRBV5-3 | CASAPPPADTQYF
TRBJ2-1 | TRBV30 | CAWNRGSYNEQFF
TRBJ2-7 | TRBV7-2 | CASSSLPARDFSYEQYF
TRBJ2-3 | TRBV4-3 | CASSQGKGATDTQYF
TRBJ1-1 | TRBV4-1 | CASSQGGGETEAFF
TRBJ2-2 | TRBV5-1 | CASSFGRTGLAGELFF
TRBJ2-3 | TRBV7-2 | CASSPGLRKGSDTQYF
TRBJ2-3 | TRBV6-5 | CASGGAPQTADTQYF
TRBJ1-3 | TRBV7-6 | CASSLGLGGNTIYF
TRBJ1-5 | TRBV6-2/TRBV6-3 | CATRAPGPQHF
TRBJ1-6 | TRBV7-2 | CASSYENSPLHF
TRBJ1-5 | TRBV7-2 | CASSSDSYSNQPQHF
TRBJ2-2 | TRBV6-5 | CASSKQGAGTGELFF
TRBJ2-7 | TRBV7-2 | CASSRTASYEQYF
TRBJ1-1 | TRBV19 | CASSLTFAGTGVVGTEAFF
TRBJ1-2 | TRBV7-2 | CASSSSDYGYTF
TRBJ2-2 | TRBV7-2 | CASSFLVKNTGELFF
TRBJ1-2 | TRBV4-3 | CASSHAREGGYTF
TRBJ1-5 | TRBV7-9 | CASSLGQRQPQHF
TRBJ2-7 | TRBV7-2 | CASSSSMGNTYEQYF
TRBJ2-1 | TRBV20-1 | CSAPWTSGGTENEQFF
TRBJ2-3 | TRBV28 | CAIRPGGGGKDTQYF
TRBJ2-3 | TRBV19 | CASSMGGSSGTDTQYF
TRBJ2-7 | TRBV23-1 | CASSQGRGDLFHEQYF
TRBJ1-1 | TRBV12-3/TRBV12-4 | CASFRLEGVTEAFF
TRBJ2-5 | TRBV7-9 | CASSSRGGQRPEETQYF
TRBJ2-3 | TRBV7-8 | CASSLANRRLAGTDTQYF
TRBJ2-3 | TRBV7-2 | CASTGPGQGLTDTQYF
TRBJ2-1 | TRBV7-2 | CASSFGQGGQNEQFF
TRBJ2-5 | TRBV7-9 | CASSPGLADQETQYF